These 10 T cell receptor beta chains share one sample of origin, sequenced in a study of blood T cell repertoires in COVID-19. Only in-frame clones appear in the TCRdb table, and some are missing; sequencing was by immunoSEQ multiplex PCR. The sample includes 150,000 to 200,000 clones, around 83% seen only once; the top ten take roughly 15%. The sample consisted of PBMCs or T cells enriched from blood (not recorded which). Source of these receptors: a man between 45 and 60 years old who had recovered from COVID-19.

The rearrangement uses TRBV2 and TRBJ1-6, with 10 bases matching TRBD1. From germline, CDR1 is SNHLY and CDR2 FYNNEI. This CDR3 region has 14 residues. Trimming at V came to 6 bases and at J to 10 bases, leaving 6 bases not matched to a gene. The chain's CDR3 is CASSAGTGVSPLHF. Here the CDR3 DNA reads TGTGCCAGCAGCGCCGGGACAGGGGTATCACCCCTCCACTTT.

The V gene is TRBV6-5, the J gene TRBJ1-6, with D possibly being TRBD1 (5 bases). The CDR3 consists of 13 residues. The germline V gene has CDR1 MNHEY and CDR2 SVGAGI. Trimming took 0 bases from V and 10 from J, leaving 7 bases between them. CDR3: CASSYSQGSPLHF. In DNA form, the CDR3 reads TGTGCCAGCAGTTACTCGCAGGGATCACCCCTCCACTTT.

The genes are TRBV6-1 and TRBJ1-4, with 7 bases lining up with TRBD1. V shed 3 bases, J shed 5 bases, and the junction held 18 bases outside the gene matches. Germline CDR1 and CDR2: MNHNS and SASEGT. The CDR3 runs to 19 residues. CDR3 residues: CASSDLGQAATRGNEKLFF. The CDR3 nucleotides are TGTGCCAGCAGTGACCTTGGACAGGCGGCGACAAGGGGGAATGAAAAACTGTTTTTT.

This clone has just one count. The rearrangement links TRBV27 to TRBJ1-2, with D possibly being TRBD1 (5 bases). CDR1 and CDR2 (germline): MNHEY, SMNVEV (reference sequence). Trimming removed 7 bases from V and 6 bases from J, with 12 bases in between. This CDR3 has 12 amino acids. The CDR3 bases are TGTGCCAGCAAGCGGGGCGCTAATGGCTACACCTTC. It translates to CASKRGANGYTF.

The CDR3 DNA follows: TGTGCCAGCACCTCAAGGACAGAGAGCTACAATGAGCAGTTCTTC. Encoded protein: CASTSRTESYNEQFF. The chain couples TRBV6-6 to TRBJ2-1, with a weak D call TRBD1 (6 bases). The CDR3 runs 15 residues. Germline V CDR1 and CDR2: MNHNY, SVGAGI (reference sequence). V lost 7 bases and J 3 bases, leaving 16 bases between the germline ends.

The chain joins TRBV11-3 to TRBJ2-2; 9 bases are a match to TRBD2. Per the germline V gene, CDR1 is SGHNT and CDR2 is YENEEA. The CDR3 runs to 15 residues. With V trimmed by 5 bases and J by 0 bases, 1 base remained unmatched. CDR3 nucleotide sequence: TGTGCCAGCAGCGTAGCGGGGGCGAACACCGGGGAGCTGTTTTTT. Translating it yields CASSVAGANTGELFF.

This sequence joins TRBV5-1 and TRBJ2-2, with 8 bases lining up with TRBD1. CDR3 length: 16 residues. With 0 bases clipped from V and 6 bases from J, the junction kept 7 bases outside the gene matches. Germline V CDR1 and CDR2: SGHRS, YFSETQ. The CDR3 DNA reads as TGCGCCAGCAGCTTGGACAGGGGGTTGAGCTCCGGGGAGCTGTTTTTT. This sequence encodes CASSLDRGLSSGELFF. Full variable domain (rest looked up from reference TRBV5-1 and TRBJ2-2): KAGVTQTPRYLIKTRGQQVTLSCSPISGHRSVSWYQQTPGQGLQFLFEYFSETQRNKGNFPGRFSGRQFSNSRSEMNVSTLELGDSALYLCASSLDRGLSSGELFFGEGSRLTVL.

This chain uses TRBV9 with TRBJ1-2; 9 bases agree with TRBD1. The CDR3 has 14 residues. Germline V gives CDR1 SGDLS, CDR2 YYNGEE. V was clipped by 4 bases and J by 7 bases; unmatched bases: 8. The DNA of the CDR3 is TGTGCCAGCAGCACCCAGACAGGGGGACTTGGCTACACCTTC. This codes for CASSTQTGGLGYTF.

This clone is medium-sized. V is TRBV19 and J is TRBJ2-1; possibly TRBD2 for D (5 bases). Germline CDR1 is LNHDA and CDR2 is SQIVND (reference sequence). This CDR3 has 13 residues. The V end lost 7 bases, the J end lost 3 bases, and 10 bases lay between the germline ends. The CDR3 nucleotides read TGTGCCAGTATGAACGGGGACTACAATGAGCAGTTCTTC. Protein: CASMNGDYNEQFF.

This clone appeared once. V and J are TRBV4-1 and TRBJ1-1; 7 bases fit TRBD1. The length of the CDR3 is 15 residues. Germline assignment: CDR1 MGHRA and CDR2 YSYEKL. V shed 6 bases and J 1 base; nucleotides not matched to a gene: 8. The chain's CDR3 is CASRKPGQRNTEAFF. The DNA of the CDR3 is TGCGCCAGCAGAAAACCGGGACAGAGGAACACTGAAGCTTTCTTT.